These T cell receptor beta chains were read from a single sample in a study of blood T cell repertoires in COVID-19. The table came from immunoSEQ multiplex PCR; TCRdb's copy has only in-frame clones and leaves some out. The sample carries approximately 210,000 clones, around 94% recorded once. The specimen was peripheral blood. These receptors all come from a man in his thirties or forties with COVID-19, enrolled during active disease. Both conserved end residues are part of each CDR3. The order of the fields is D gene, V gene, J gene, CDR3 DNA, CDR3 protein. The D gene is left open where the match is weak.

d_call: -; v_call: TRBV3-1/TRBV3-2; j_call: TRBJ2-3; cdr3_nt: TGTGCCAGCAGCCAAGACGCGGACTACACAGATACGCAGTATTTT; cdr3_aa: CASSQDADYTDTQYF
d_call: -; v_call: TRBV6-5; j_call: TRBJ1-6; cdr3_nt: TGTGCCAGCAGGACGGACATCCGATCACCCCTCCACTTT; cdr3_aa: CASRTDIRSPLHF
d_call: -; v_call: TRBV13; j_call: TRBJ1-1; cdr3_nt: TGTGCCAGCAGCCCTAACACTGAAGCTTTCTTT; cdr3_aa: CASSPNTEAFF
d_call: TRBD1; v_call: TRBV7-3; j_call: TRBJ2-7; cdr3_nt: TGTGCCAGCAGCCGGACAGGGGACTCCTACGAGCAGTACTTC; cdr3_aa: CASSRTGDSYEQYF
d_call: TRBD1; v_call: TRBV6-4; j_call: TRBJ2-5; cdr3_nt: TGTGCCAGCAGTGACCCAGGGACAGAACAAGAGACCCAGTACTTC; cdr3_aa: CASSDPGTEQETQYF
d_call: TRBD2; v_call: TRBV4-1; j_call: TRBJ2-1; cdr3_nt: TGCGCCAGCAGCCTTAGCGGGGGGCGGAACAATGAGCAGTTCTTC; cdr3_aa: CASSLSGGRNNEQFF
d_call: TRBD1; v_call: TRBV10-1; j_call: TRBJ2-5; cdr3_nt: TGCGCCAGCAGTCCCGGGACAGAAGAGACCCAGTACTTC; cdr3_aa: CASSPGTEETQYF
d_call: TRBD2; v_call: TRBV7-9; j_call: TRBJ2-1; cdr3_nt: TGTGCCAGCAGCGCGCATAGCGGGGGGGCCGTCAATGAGCAGTTCTTC; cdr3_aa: CASSAHSGGAVNEQFF
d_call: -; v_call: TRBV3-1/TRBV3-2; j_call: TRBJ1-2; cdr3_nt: TGTGCCAGCAGCCCGGGTGAACTCCCACAATATGGCTACACCTTC; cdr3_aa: CASSPGELPQYGYTF
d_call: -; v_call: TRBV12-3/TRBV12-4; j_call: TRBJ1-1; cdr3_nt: TGTGCCAGCAGTTATGGACACCCCCAAGCTTTCTTT; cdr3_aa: CASSYGHPQAFF